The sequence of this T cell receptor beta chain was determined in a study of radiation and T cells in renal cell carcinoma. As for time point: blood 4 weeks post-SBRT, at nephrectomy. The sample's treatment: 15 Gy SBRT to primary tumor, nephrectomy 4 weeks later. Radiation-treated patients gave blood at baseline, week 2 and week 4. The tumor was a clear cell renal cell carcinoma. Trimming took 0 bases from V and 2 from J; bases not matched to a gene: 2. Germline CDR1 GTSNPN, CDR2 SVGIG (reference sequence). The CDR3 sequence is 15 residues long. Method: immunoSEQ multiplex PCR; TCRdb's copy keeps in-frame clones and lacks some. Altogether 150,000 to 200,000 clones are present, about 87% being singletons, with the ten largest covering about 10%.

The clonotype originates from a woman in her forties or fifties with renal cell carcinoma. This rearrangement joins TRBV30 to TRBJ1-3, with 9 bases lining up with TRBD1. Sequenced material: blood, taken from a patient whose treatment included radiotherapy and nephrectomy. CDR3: CAWSVGTGTGNTIYF. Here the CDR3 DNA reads TGTGCCTGGAGTGTCGGGACAGGGACTGGAAACACCATATATTTT. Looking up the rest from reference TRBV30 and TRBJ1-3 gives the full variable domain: SQTIHQWPATLVQPVGSPLSLECTVEGTSNPNLYWYRQAAGRGLQLLFYSVGIGQISSEVPQNLSASRPQDRQFILSSKKLLLSDSGFYLCAWSVGTGTGNTIYFGEGSWLTVV.